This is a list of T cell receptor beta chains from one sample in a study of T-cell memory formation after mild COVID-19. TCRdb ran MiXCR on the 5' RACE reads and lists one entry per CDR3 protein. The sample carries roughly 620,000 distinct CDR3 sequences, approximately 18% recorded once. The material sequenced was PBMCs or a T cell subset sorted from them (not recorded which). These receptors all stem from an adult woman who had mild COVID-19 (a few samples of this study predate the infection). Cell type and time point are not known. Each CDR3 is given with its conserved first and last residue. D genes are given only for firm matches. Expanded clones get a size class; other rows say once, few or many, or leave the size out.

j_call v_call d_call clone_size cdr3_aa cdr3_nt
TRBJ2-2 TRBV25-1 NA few CASRRPGRTGELFF TGTGCCAGCAGACGACCGGGTAGGACCGGGGAGCTGTTTTTT
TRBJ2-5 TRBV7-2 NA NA CASSVTKRLVQETQYF TGTGCCAGCAGCGTCACTAAACGACTAGTCCAAGAGACCCAGTACTTC
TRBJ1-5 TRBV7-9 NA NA CASSKGLNQPQHF TGTGCCAGCAGTAAGGGCCTCAATCAGCCCCAGCATTTT
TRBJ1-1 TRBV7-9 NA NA CASSLEGGANTEAFF TGTGCCAGCAGCTTAGAGGGAGGGGCGAACACTGAAGCTTTCTTT
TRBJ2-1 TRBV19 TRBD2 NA CASSRRGLAGGRGEQFF TGTGCCAGTAGCCGGAGAGGACTAGCGGGAGGGCGCGGTGAGCAGTTCTTC
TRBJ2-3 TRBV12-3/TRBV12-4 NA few CASNLNGVGTDTQYF TGTGCCAGCAACCTGAACGGGGTCGGCACAGATACGCAGTATTTT
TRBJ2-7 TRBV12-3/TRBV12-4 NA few CASRQLGEQYF TGTGCCAGCAGGCAGTTAGGGGAGCAGTACTTC
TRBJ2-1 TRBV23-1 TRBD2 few CASRGLAGNNEQFF TGCGCCAGCAGGGGACTAGCGGGAAACAATGAGCAGTTCTTC
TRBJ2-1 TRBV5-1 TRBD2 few CASSPGLAGGSGSYNEQFF TGCGCCAGCAGCCCGGGACTAGCGGGGGGGAGTGGTTCCTACAATGAGCAGTTCTTC
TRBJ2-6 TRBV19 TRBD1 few CASSIVTGTGTLSGANVLTF TGTGCCAGTAGTATAGTAACCGGGACAGGGACTCTCTCTGGGGCCAACGTCCTGACTTTC
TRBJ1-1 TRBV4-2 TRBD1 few CASSQTGRAEAFF TGTGCCAGCAGCCAGACAGGGAGGGCTGAAGCTTTCTTT
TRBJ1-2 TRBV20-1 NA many CSASGNSGYTF TGCAGTGCTAGCGGGAACAGTGGCTACACCTTC
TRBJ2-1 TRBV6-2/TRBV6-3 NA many CASSYGSGYYNEQFF TGTGCCAGCAGTTACGGGAGCGGGTACTACAATGAGCAGTTCTTC
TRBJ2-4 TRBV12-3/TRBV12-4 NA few CASSSDNKNIQYF TGTGCCAGCAGTTCAGACAATAAAAACATTCAGTACTTC
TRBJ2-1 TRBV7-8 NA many CASSPRRGRNYNEQFF TGTGCCAGCAGCCCGAGAAGGGGGAGGAACTACAATGAGCAGTTCTTC
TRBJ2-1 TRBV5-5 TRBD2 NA CASSLRLAGGNNEQFF TGTGCCAGCAGCTTGCGACTAGCGGGAGGGAACAATGAGCAGTTCTTC
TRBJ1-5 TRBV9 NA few CASSVFPGEPQHF TGTGCCAGCAGCGTATTTCCAGGCGAGCCCCAGCATTTT
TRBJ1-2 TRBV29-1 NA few CSVDSQQRGYTF TGCAGCGTTGACAGTCAACAGCGGGGCTACACCTTC
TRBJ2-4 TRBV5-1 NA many CASSWGIQNIQYF TGCGCCAGCAGCTGGGGGATTCAAAACATTCAGTACTTC
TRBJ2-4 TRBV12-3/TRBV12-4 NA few CASKEGTLAKNIQYF TGTGCCAGCAAGGAGGGGACGCTAGCCAAAAACATTCAGTACTTC
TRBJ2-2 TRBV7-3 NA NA CASSPNQGRLGELFF TGTGCCAGCAGCCCAAATCAGGGGCGGCTCGGGGAGCTGTTTTTT
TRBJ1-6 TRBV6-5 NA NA CASSFVSGTLHF TGTGCCAGCAGTTTCGTTAGTGGGACCCTCCACTTT
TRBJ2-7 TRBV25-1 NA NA CASSDSSYEKYF TGTGCCAGCAGTGACTCTAGTTACGAGAAGTACTTC
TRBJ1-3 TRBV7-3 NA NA CASSLTAGNTIYF TGTGCCAGCAGCTTAACAGCTGGAAACACCATATATTTT
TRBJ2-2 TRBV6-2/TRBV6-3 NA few CASTGTGVAHTGELFF TGTGCCAGCACGGGTACAGGAGTAGCGCACACCGGGGAGCTGTTTTTT
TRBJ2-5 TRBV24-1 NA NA CATSERFTGSGETQYF TGTGCCACCAGTGAGAGATTTACTGGCTCGGGAGAGACCCAGTACTTC
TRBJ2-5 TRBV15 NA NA CATSQTETQYF TGTGCCACCAGCCAAACCGAGACCCAGTACTTC
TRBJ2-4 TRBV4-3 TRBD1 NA CASSQEEAGGLGAKNIQYF TGCGCCAGCAGCCAAGAGGAGGCAGGGGGCTTGGGGGCCAAAAACATTCAGTACTTC
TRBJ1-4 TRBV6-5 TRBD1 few CASSYGMGQRNEKLFF TGTGCCAGCAGTTACGGGATGGGACAGAGAAATGAAAAACTGTTTTTT
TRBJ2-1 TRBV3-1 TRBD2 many CASSPGGVRSYNEQFF TGTGCCAGCAGCCCGGGGGGTGTTCGGTCCTACAATGAGCAGTTCTTC
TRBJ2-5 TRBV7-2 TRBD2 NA CASSSGLAPQTQYF TGTGCCAGCAGCTCGGGACTAGCGCCTCAGACCCAGTACTTC
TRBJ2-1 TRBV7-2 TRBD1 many CASSSGQGRGYEQFF TGTGCCAGCAGCTCGGGACAGGGGAGGGGGTACGAGCAGTTCTTC
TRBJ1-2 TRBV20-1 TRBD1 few CSALTGGSGYGYTF TGCAGTGCCCTAACAGGGGGCTCTGGCTATGGCTACACCTTC
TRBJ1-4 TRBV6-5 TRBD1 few CASSDTGGRSEKLFF TGTGCCAGCAGTGATACAGGGGGGAGGAGTGAAAAACTGTTTTTT
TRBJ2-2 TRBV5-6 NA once CASRMEGDTGELFF TGTGCCAGCAGAATGGAGGGGGACACCGGGGAGCTGTTTTTT
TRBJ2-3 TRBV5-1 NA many CASSLVVADTQYF TGCGCCAGCAGCTTGGTAGTAGCAGATACGCAGTATTTT
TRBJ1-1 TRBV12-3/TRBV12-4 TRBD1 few CASSLRQGGAEAFF TGTGCCAGCAGTTTGAGACAGGGAGGGGCTGAAGCTTTCTTT
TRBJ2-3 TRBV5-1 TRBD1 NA CASCSGTASTDTQYF TGCGCCAGCTGCTCGGGGACAGCCAGCACAGATACGCAGTATTTT
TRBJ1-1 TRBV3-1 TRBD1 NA CASSPTGTGGVSTEAFF TGTGCCAGCAGCCCCACCGGGACAGGGGGCGTCAGCACTGAAGCTTTCTTT
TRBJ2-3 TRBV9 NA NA CASSADHRTDTQYF TGTGCCAGCAGCGCTGACCACCGCACAGATACGCAGTATTTT